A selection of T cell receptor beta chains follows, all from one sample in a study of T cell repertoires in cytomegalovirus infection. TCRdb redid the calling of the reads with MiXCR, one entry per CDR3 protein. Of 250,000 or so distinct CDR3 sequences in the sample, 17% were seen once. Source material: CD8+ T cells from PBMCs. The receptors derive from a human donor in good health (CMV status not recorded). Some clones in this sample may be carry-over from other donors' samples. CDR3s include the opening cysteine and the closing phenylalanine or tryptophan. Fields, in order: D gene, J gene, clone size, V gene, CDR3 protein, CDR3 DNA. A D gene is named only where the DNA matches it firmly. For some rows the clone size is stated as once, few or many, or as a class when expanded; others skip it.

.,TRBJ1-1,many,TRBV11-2,CASSWGKITEAFF,TGTGCCAGCAGCTGGGGGAAAATCACTGAAGCTTTCTTT
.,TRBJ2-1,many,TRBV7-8,CASSLSLSGLTNEQFF,TGTGCCAGCAGCTTAAGTCTGTCAGGGCTTACCAATGAGCAGTTCTTC
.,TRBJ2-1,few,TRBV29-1,CSVAGLGRGANEQFF,TGCAGCGTTGCGGGGTTAGGTCGAGGGGCCAATGAGCAGTTCTTC
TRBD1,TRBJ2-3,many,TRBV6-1,CASSIYGQATDTQYF,TGTGCCAGCTCAATATACGGACAGGCCACAGATACGCAGTATTTT
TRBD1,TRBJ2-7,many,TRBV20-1,CSARDLQGPSYEQYF,TGCAGTGCTAGAGATCTACAGGGGCCCTCCTACGAGCAGTACTTC
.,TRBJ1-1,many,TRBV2,CASSEGRNTEAFF,TGTGCCAGCAGTGAGGGCAGGAACACTGAAGCTTTCTTT
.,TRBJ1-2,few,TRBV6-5,CASSYSPDSVYGYTF,TGTGCCAGCAGTTACTCTCCTGACAGCGTCTATGGCTACACCTTC
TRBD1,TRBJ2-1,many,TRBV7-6,CASSFYRDSENEQFF,TGTGCCAGCAGCTTCTACCGGGACAGTGAAAATGAGCAGTTCTTC
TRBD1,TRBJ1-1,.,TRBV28,CASTPTGAGDTEAFF,TGTGCCAGCACCCCGACAGGGGCAGGGGACACTGAAGCTTTCTTT
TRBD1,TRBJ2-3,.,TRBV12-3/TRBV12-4,CASKPGQGPDTQYF,TGTGCCAGCAAGCCGGGACAGGGCCCAGATACGCAGTATTTT
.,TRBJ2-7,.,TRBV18,CASSPDGSSYEQYF,TGTGCCAGCTCACCTGACGGAAGCTCCTACGAGCAGTACTTC
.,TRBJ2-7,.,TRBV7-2,CASSFGPDYEQYF,TGTGCCAGCAGCTTCGGGCCGGATTACGAGCAGTACTTC
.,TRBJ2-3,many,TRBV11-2,CASSLAHTDTQYF,TGTGCCAGCAGCTTAGCCCATACAGATACGCAGTATTTT
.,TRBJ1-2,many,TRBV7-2,CASSLVAGDSYGYTF,TGTGCCAGCAGCTTAGTGGCAGGTGATTCCTATGGCTACACCTTC
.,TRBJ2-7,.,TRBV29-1,CSVEGTAPYEQYF,TGCAGCGTTGAAGGGACAGCGCCCTACGAGCAGTACTTC
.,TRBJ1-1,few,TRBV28,CASSLGSFSVDAFF,TGTGCCAGCAGTTTGGGGAGTTTCTCCGTCGACGCTTTCTTT
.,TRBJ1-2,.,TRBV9,CASSVRTSEGYTF,TGTGCCAGCAGCGTAAGAACGTCGGAAGGCTACACCTTC
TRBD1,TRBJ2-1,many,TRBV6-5,CASSSGQGAYNEQFF,TGTGCCAGCAGTTCAGGACAGGGCGCCTACAATGAGCAGTTCTTC
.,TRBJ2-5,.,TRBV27,CASSADGETQYF,TGTGCCAGCAGTGCTGACGGGGAGACCCAGTACTTC
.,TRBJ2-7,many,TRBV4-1,CASSLRYQGSYEQYF,TGCGCCAGCAGCCTAAGGTACCAGGGCTCCTACGAGCAGTACTTC
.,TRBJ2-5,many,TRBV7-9,CASSLTSSQETQYF,TGTGCCAGCAGCTTAACAAGTTCTCAAGAGACCCAGTACTTC
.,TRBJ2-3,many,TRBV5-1,CASSLDARSTDTQYF,TGCGCCAGCAGCTTGGATGCCAGAAGCACAGATACGCAGTATTTT
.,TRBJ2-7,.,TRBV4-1,CASSLTGTTTYEQYF,TGCGCCAGCAGCCTCACCGGGACCACAACCTACGAGCAGTACTTC
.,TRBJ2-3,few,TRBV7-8,CASSYPPGRDVTQYF,TGTGCCAGCAGCTACCCCCCGGGACGCGACGTTACGCAGTATTTT
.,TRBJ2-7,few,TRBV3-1,CASSQDEGYEQYF,TGTGCCAGCAGCCAAGACGAAGGGTACGAGCAGTACTTC
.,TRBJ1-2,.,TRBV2,CASSRSRSYGYTF,TGTGCCAGCAGTCGGAGCAGGTCCTATGGCTACACCTTC
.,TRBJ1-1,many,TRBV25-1,CASRGQEAFF,TGTGCCAGCCGAGGACAGGAAGCTTTCTTT
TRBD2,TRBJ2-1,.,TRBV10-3,CAISGTSGGRNEQFF,TGTGCCATCAGCGGGACTAGCGGGGGGCGTAATGAGCAGTTCTTC
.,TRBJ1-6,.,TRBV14,CASSYDRLYNSPLHF,TGTGCCAGCAGCTACGATCGGCTCTACAATTCACCCCTCCACTTT
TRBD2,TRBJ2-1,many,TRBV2,CASSQALAGGVEQFF,TGTGCCAGCAGTCAGGCACTAGCGGGGGGTGTTGAGCAGTTCTTC
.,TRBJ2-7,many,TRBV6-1,CASSMRGGREQYF,TGTGCCAGCAGTATGAGGGGGGGTCGCGAGCAGTACTTC
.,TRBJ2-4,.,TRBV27,CASSLGGGRIQYF,TGTGCCAGCAGTTTAGGTGGAGGGCGTATTCAGTACTTC
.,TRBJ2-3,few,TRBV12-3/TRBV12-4,CASSRDFGSDTQYF,TGTGCCAGCAGTAGGGACTTCGGCTCGGATACGCAGTATTTT
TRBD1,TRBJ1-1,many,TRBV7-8,CASSFGTGLNTEAFF,TGTGCCAGCAGCTTCGGGACAGGGTTGAACACTGAAGCTTTCTTT
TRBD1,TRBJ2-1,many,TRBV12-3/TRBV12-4,CASSSPGQGENEQFF,TGTGCCAGCAGTTCTCCGGGACAGGGAGAAAATGAGCAGTTCTTC
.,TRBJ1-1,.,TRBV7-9,CATRHPRDSNTEAFF,TGTGCCACCCGACACCCGCGGGATTCAAACACTGAAGCTTTCTTT
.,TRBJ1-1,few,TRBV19,CASSARENTEAFF,TGTGCCAGTAGTGCTCGAGAGAACACTGAAGCTTTCTTT
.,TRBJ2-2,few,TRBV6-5,CASRQPPSGPGELFF,TGTGCCAGCAGACAACCGCCTTCGGGACCCGGGGAGCTGTTTTTT
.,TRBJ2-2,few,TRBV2,CASSETGREYNTGELFF,TGTGCCAGCAGTGAAACGGGCAGGGAATACAACACCGGGGAGCTGTTTTTT
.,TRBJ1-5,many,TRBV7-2,CASSLPHGLINQPQHF,TGTGCCAGCAGCTTGCCCCACGGACTGATCAATCAGCCCCAGCATTTT